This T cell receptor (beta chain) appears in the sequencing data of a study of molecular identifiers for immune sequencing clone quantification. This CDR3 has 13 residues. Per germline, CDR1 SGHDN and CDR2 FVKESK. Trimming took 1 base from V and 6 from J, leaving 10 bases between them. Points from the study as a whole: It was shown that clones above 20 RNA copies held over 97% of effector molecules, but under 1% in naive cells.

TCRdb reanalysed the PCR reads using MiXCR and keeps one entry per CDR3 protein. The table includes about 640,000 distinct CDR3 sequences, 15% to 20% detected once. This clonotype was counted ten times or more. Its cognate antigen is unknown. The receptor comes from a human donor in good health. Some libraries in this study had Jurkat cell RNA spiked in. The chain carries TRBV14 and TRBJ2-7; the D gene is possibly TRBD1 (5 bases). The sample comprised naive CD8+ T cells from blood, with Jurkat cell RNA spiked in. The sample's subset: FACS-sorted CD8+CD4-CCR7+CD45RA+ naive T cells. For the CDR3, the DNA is TGTGCCAGCAGCCAAGCAGGGTTGAGCGAGCAGTACTTC. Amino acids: CASSQAGLSEQYF.